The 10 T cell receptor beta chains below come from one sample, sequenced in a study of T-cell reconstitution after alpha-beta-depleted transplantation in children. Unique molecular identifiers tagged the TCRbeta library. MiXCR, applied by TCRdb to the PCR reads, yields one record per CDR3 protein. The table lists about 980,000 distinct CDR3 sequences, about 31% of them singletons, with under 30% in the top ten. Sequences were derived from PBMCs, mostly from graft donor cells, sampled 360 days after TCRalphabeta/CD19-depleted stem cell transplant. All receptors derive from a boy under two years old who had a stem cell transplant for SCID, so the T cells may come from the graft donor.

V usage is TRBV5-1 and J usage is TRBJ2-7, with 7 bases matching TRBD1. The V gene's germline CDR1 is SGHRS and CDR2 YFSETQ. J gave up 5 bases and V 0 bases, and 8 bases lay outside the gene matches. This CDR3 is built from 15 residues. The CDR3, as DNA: TGCGCCAGCAGCTTGGGACAGGGTCTTATCGACGAGCAGTACTTC. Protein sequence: CASSLGQGLIDEQYF.

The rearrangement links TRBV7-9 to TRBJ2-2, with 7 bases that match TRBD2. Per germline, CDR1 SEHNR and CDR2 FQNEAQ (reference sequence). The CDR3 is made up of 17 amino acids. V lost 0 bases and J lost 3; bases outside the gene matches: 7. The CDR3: CASSLAWSGVYTGELFF. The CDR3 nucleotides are TGTGCCAGCAGCTTAGCGTGGAGCGGGGTATACACCGGGGAGCTGTTTTTT. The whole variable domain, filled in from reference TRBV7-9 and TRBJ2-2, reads DTGVSQNPRHKITKRGQNVTFRCDPISEHNRLYWYRQTLGQGPEFLTYFQNEAQLEKSRLLSDRFSAERPKGSFSTLEIQRTEQGDSAMYLCASSLAWSGVYTGELFFGEGSRLTVL.

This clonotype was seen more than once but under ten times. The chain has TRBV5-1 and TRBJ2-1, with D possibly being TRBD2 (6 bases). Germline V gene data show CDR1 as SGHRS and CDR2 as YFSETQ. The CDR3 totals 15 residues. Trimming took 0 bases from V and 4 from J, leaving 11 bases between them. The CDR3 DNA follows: TGCGCCAGCAGCTTGGTGGCGCTAGCGTACAATGAGCAGTTCTTC. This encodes CASSLVALAYNEQFF.

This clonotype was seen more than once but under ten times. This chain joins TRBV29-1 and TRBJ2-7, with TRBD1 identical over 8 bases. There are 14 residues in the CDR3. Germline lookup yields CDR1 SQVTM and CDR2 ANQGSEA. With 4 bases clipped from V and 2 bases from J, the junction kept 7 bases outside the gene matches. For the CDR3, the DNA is TGCAGCGTTGCCGTTTTGGGACAGGCCTACGAGCAGTACTTC. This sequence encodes CSVAVLGQAYEQYF.

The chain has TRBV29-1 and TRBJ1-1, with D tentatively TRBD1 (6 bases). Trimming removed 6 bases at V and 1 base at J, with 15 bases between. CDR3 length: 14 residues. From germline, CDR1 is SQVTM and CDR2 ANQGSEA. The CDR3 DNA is TGCAGCGTCCACAGGGTCGGAGAGAACACTGAAGCTTTCTTT. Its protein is CSVHRVGENTEAFF.

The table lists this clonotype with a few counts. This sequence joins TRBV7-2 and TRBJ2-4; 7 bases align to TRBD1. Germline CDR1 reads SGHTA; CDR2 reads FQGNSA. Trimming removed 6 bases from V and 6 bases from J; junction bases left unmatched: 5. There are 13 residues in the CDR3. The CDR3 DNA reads TGTGCCAGCAGTGTAAGACAGGGAAACATTCAGTACTTC. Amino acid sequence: CASSVRQGNIQYF.

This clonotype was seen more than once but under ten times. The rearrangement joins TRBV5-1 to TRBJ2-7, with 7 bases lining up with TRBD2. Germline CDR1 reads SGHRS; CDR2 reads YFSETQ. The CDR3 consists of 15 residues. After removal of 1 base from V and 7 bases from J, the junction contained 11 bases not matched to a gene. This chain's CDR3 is CASSLSTGGPAEQYF. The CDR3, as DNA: TGCGCCAGCAGCTTGTCTACGGGGGGACCAGCTGAGCAGTACTTC.

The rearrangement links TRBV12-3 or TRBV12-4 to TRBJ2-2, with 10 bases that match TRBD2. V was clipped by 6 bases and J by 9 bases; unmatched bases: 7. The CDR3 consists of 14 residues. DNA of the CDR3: TGTGCCAGCAGGCCCCTAGCGGGGGCCCGGGAGCTGTTTTTT. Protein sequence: CASRPLAGARELFF.

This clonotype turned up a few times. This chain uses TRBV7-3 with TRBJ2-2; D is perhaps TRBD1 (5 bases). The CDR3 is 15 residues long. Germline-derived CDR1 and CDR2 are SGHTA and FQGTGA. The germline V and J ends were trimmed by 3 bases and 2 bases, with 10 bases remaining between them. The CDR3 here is CASSLKGINTGELFF. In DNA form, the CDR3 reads TGTGCCAGCAGCTTGAAGGGGATAAACACCGGGGAGCTGTTTTTT. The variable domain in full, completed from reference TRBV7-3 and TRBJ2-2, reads GAGVSQTPSNKVTEKGKYVELRCDPISGHTALYWYRQSLGQGPEFLIYFQGTGAADDSGLPNDRFFAVRPEGSVSTLKIQRTERGDSAVYLCASSLKGINTGELFFGEGSRLTVL.

CDR3 amino acids: CASSLAPGLAGSAEQFF. The CDR3 bases are TGTGCCAGCAGCTTAGCGCCGGGACTAGCGGGGAGCGCTGAGCAGTTCTTC. V is TRBV7-7 and J is TRBJ2-1; 13 bases map to TRBD2. The CDR3 extends over 17 amino acids. V trimming: 0 bases; J trimming: 9 bases; junction bases outside the gene matches: 8. Germline-derived CDR1 and CDR2 are SSHAT and FNYEAQ (reference sequence).